The rows below give T cell receptor beta chains drawn from one sample of a study of blood T cell repertoires in COVID-19. TCRdb keeps only in-frame clones here, not all; method: immunoSEQ multiplex PCR. Here the sample spans about 140,000 clones, around 89% being singletons. The sample comprised peripheral blood. The receptors originated from a man aged 55 to 70 with active or convalescent COVID-19. The CDR3 runs from the conserved cysteine through the conserved F or W. The D gene is left open where the match is weak. Where a row states a size, it is once, few, many or the class of an expanded clone; other rows omit it.

cdr3_aa cdr3_nt d_call j_call v_call clone_size
CASSLRPNEQFF TGTGCCAGCAGCCTGAGGCCCAATGAGCAGTTCTTC . TRBJ2-1 TRBV7-2 .
CASSRLTGSSYKQYF TGCGCCAGCAGCCGCCTGACGGGGAGCTCCTACAAGCAGTACTTC . TRBJ2-7 TRBV4-3 .
CASSIRDRNQPQHF TGTGCCAGTAGTATACGTGACAGGAATCAGCCCCAGCATTTT . TRBJ1-5 TRBV19 .
CASSVSYEQYF TGTGCCAGCAGTGTATCCTACGAGCAGTACTTC . TRBJ2-7 TRBV2 .
CASSWDKNTEAFF TGTGCCAGCAGTTGGGACAAGAACACTGAAGCTTTCTTT . TRBJ1-1 TRBV6-6 .
CASSLDMNTEAFF TGTGCCAGCAGCTTGGACATGAACACTGAAGCTTTCTTT . TRBJ1-1 TRBV7-9 .
CASSDGTGVSTEAFF TGTGCCAGCAGCGATGGGACAGGGGTGAGCACTGAAGCTTTCTTT TRBD1 TRBJ1-1 TRBV9 once
CAWLSAGGHEQFF TGTGCCTGGCTAAGCGCGGGGGGTCATGAGCAGTTCTTC TRBD2 TRBJ2-1 TRBV30 .
CASSPTGERATNQPQHF TGTGCCAGCTCACCGACAGGGGAAAGAGCGACCAATCAGCCCCAGCATTTT TRBD1 TRBJ1-5 TRBV18 .
CASSQGGDRDHEQYF TGTGCCAGCAGCCAAGGGGGAGACAGGGATCACGAGCAGTACTTC TRBD1 TRBJ2-7 TRBV4-2 .
CASSPIQGMNTGELFF TGTGCCAGCAGCCCCATACAGGGGATGAACACCGGGGAGCTGTTTTTT TRBD1 TRBJ2-2 TRBV9 .
CASSLRLGAPVSTDTQYF TGTGCCAGCAGCTTAAGGTTGGGAGCGCCGGTCTCCACAGATACGCAGTATTTT . TRBJ2-3 TRBV13 .
CASSLQVAYEQYF TGTGCCAGCAGTTTACAGGTCGCCTACGAGCAGTACTTC . TRBJ2-7 TRBV6-5 once
CASSLRRGVQETQYF TGTGCCAGCAGCTTGCGGCGGGGAGTCCAAGAGACCCAGTACTTC . TRBJ2-5 TRBV5-5 .
CASSRDRVGEQYF TGTGCCAGCAGCCGGGACAGGGTGGGGGAGCAGTACTTC TRBD1 TRBJ2-7 TRBV7-9 .
CASSFPPKRGGSYNEQFF TGTGCCAGCAGTTTTCCCCCTAAAAGGGGTGGGTCCTACAATGAGCAGTTCTTC . TRBJ2-1 TRBV6-2/TRBV6-3 .
CASSEDWTGTYEQYF TGTGCCAGCAGTGAAGATTGGACGGGGACCTACGAGCAGTACTTC . TRBJ2-7 TRBV6-1 .
CASSDTNYGYTF TGTGCCAGCAGTGACACCAACTATGGCTACACCTTC . TRBJ1-2 TRBV9 .
CASSEVRRGDF TGTGCCAGCAGTGAAGTGCGGCGGGGGGACTTC TRBD2 TRBJ2-5 TRBV6-1 .
CASSQRSVQGLDGNSPLHF TGTGCCAGCAGCCAAAGAAGTGTACAGGGGCTCGATGGTAATTCACCCCTCCACTTT TRBD1 TRBJ1-6 TRBV4-2 .
CASSPNQALTIYF TGTGCCAGCAGCCCCAACCAGGCTCTTACCATATATTTT . TRBJ1-3 TRBV28 .
CASSEGLAGNNEQFF TGTGCCAGCAGTGAGGGACTAGCGGGAAACAATGAGCAGTTCTTC TRBD2 TRBJ2-1 TRBV6-4 .
CASSVDGQTTDTQYF TGTGCCAGCAGTGTGGACGGACAGACCACAGATACGCAGTATTTT . TRBJ2-3 TRBV6-6 .
CASSYGTGETEAFF TGTGCCAGCAGCTATGGGACAGGGGAGACTGAAGCTTTCTTT TRBD1 TRBJ1-1 TRBV3-1/TRBV3-2 .
CASSPYSRGGGDTQYF TGTGCCAGCAGCCCCTACTCGCGGGGGGGCGGGGATACGCAGTATTTT TRBD2 TRBJ2-3 TRBV7-3 once
CASLSSGSYEQYF TGTGCCAGCCTTTCTAGCGGTTCCTACGAGCAGTACTTC TRBD2 TRBJ2-7 TRBV7-9 .
CASSPGDYGYTF TGTGCCAGCAGCCCTGGAGACTATGGCTACACCTTC . TRBJ1-2 TRBV28 .
CASSLEETGHGYTF TGTGCCAGCTCACTCGAAGAGACAGGGCACGGCTACACCTTC TRBD1 TRBJ1-2 TRBV18 .
CASSQTTGNYGYTF TGTGCCAGCTCGCAAACCACAGGAAACTATGGCTACACCTTC . TRBJ1-2 TRBV18 .
CASSLFGEMDSPLHF TGTGCCAGCAGCTTGTTCGGGGAGATGGATTCACCCCTCCACTTT . TRBJ1-6 TRBV7-9 .
CASSNLAGGPGRNNEQFF TGTGCCAGCAGCAATCTAGCGGGAGGGCCTGGTAGAAACAATGAGCAGTTCTTC . TRBJ2-1 TRBV21-1 .
CSASEGSSGANVLTF TGCAGTGCTAGTGAGGGGAGCTCTGGGGCCAACGTCCTGACTTTC . TRBJ2-6 TRBV20-1 .
CASSNRGSHQPQHF TGTGCCAGTAGTAACAGGGGGAGCCATCAGCCCCAGCATTTT TRBD1 TRBJ1-5 TRBV19 .
CASHFKANTEAFF TGTGCCAGCCATTTCAAAGCGAACACTGAAGCTTTCTTT . TRBJ1-1 TRBV6-4 .
CASSESSNRVSEAFF TGTGCCAGCAGTGAATCTTCCAACAGGGTATCCGAAGCTTTCTTT . TRBJ1-1 TRBV6-4 .